The rows below give T cell receptor beta chains drawn from one sample of a study of blood T cell repertoires in COVID-19. Profiled with immunoSEQ multiplex PCR; TCRdb holds only in-frame clones, not every one. This table has about 140,000 clones, around 87% appearing once. The sample consisted of PBMCs or T cells enriched from blood (not recorded which). All receptors come from a man aged 55 to 70 who had recovered from COVID-19. The CDR3 runs from the conserved cysteine through the conserved F or W. Clone size is shown for a subset of rows, as once, few, many or a class of expanded clone.

v_call	clone_size	j_call	cdr3_length	cdr3_aa
TRBV5-1	-	TRBJ2-2	15	CASSPGTANTGELFF
TRBV30	-	TRBJ2-6	13	CACSYSGANVLTF
TRBV6-5	-	TRBJ1-4	16	CASSYSAGLLNEKLFF
TRBV5-5	-	TRBJ1-1	13	CASSLTGNAEAFF
TRBV29-1	-	TRBJ2-7	14	CSVETRQGAAEQYF
TRBV24-1	-	TRBJ2-2	19	CATSDPVSSGTGYSGELFF
TRBV27	-	TRBJ1-5	13	CASSFDRNQPQHF
TRBV7-6	-	TRBJ2-3	16	CASSLVGGTSTDTQYF
TRBV5-4	-	TRBJ1-2	14	CASSGSGGSYGYTF
TRBV5-6	-	TRBJ2-1	16	CASSQTTSGPYNEQFF
TRBV6-5	-	TRBJ1-1	15	CASSRDRGGNTEAFF
TRBV10-1	once	TRBJ2-1	12	CASSESGGEQFF
TRBV7-9	-	TRBJ2-7	14	CASSSATGHYEQYF
TRBV5-4	once	TRBJ2-3	17	CASSWEKAGGPARTQYF
TRBV7-8	once	TRBJ1-4	16	CASSLGIRGNNEKLFF
TRBV28	-	TRBJ2-2	15	CASSLRTTGTGELFF
TRBV3-1/TRBV3-2	-	TRBJ1-3	18	CASSPMFGEGTSGNTIYF
TRBV19	-	TRBJ2-1	17	CASSTWTSGRALNEQFF
TRBV27	-	TRBJ1-2	15	CATRAPGTGSFGYTF
TRBV19	once	TRBJ1-2	13	CASSIPGNRGYTF
TRBV7-2	-	TRBJ2-5	13	CASSSHYLGTQYF
TRBV24-1	-	TRBJ1-2	11	CATSDYQGYTF
TRBV6-6	-	TRBJ2-4	15	CASRDRTGAKNIQYF
TRBV7-8	-	TRBJ2-4	15	CASSPRSGGVNIQYF
TRBV6-5	-	TRBJ2-2	14	CASINSLGTGELFF
TRBV28	-	TRBJ1-5	15	CASSLNTVLNQPQHF
TRBV7-3	-	TRBJ1-1	13	CASSLSSGTEAFF
TRBV2	few	TRBJ1-4	13	CARGTGGQEKLFF
TRBV4-2	-	TRBJ2-2	17	CASSQDFASGAAGELFF
TRBV7-2	-	TRBJ2-1	15	CASSLGLASYNEQFF
TRBV6-5	-	TRBJ1-6	15	CASRTRGKTGSPLHF
TRBV2	-	TRBJ2-3	14	CASSDRQTTDTQYF
TRBV28	once	TRBJ1-3	15	CASTGGSPSGNTIYF
TRBV2	-	TRBJ1-4	17	CASSEGPRIATNEKLFF
TRBV5-6	few	TRBJ1-2	13	CASSSGTGDGYTF
TRBV5-4	-	TRBJ2-5	12	CASSVSQETQYF
TRBV3-1/TRBV3-2	-	TRBJ2-6	16	CASSRGMDSGANVLTF
TRBV5-1	-	TRBJ2-3	17	CASSPWSSSGSGDTQYF
TRBV12-3/TRBV12-4	-	TRBJ2-7	13	CASSFDRGRGQYF
TRBV9	-	TRBJ2-7	18	CASSVRTIPAGASYEQYF
TRBV11-3	-	TRBJ2-7	17	CANYDGVAGGPGHEQYF
TRBV6-5	-	TRBJ1-5	14	CASSSRGVNQPQHF
TRBV7-2	-	TRBJ1-1	14	CASSPRTGHPEAFF
TRBV18	few	TRBJ1-5	13	CASSSDSNQPQHF
TRBV28	-	TRBJ2-5	12	CASSDPGETQYF
TRBV11-3	few	TRBJ1-1	13	CASSGPGDTEAFF
TRBV5-1	-	TRBJ2-6	13	CASNPAGANVLTF
TRBV18	-	TRBJ2-1	15	CASSPLAGVTYEQFF
TRBV3-1/TRBV3-2	-	TRBJ1-5	14	CASSPPGGNQPQHF
TRBV7-2	-	TRBJ1-3	15	CASSQGLVVGNTIYF
TRBV12-3/TRBV12-4	-	TRBJ1-1	13	CASSLGGHTEAFF
TRBV28	-	TRBJ1-6	15	CASSLRAGNNSPLHF
TRBV11-2	-	TRBJ2-1	14	CASSPTGTGYEQFF
TRBV7-8	-	TRBJ1-2	15	CASSLEGGASYGYTF
TRBV27	once	TRBJ1-6	13	CASRRTGNSPLHF
TRBV11-3	-	TRBJ2-3	14	CASSLASSTDTQYF
TRBV3-1/TRBV3-2	-	TRBJ2-1	11	CASSQVFEQFF
TRBV6-5	-	TRBJ2-5	14	CASSLAGPEETQYF